The clone carrying this T cell receptor beta chain was detected many times. Each CDR3 protein gets one entry after TCRdb re-called the 5' RACE reads with MiXCR. The top ten clones hold around 25% of a sample with around 25,000 distinct CDR3 sequences, over 10% of them seen once. Indicated time point: sample taken at primary tumor resection. The input material, whole RNA from tumor, nontumor lung or frozen PBMC, was sequenced unsorted. This sample is part of a study of spatial heterogeneity in lung cancer. Deletions cut 7 bases from V and 4 bases from J, with 11 bases between. CDR3 length: 12 amino acids. Germline assignment: CDR1 SGHRS and CDR2 YFSETQ.

Material: PBMCs, obtained at surgery. This TCR was recovered from a female donor with early-stage non-small cell lung cancer. The gene calls are TRBV5-1 and TRBJ2-5; D not resolved. CDR3 nucleotide sequence: TGCGCCAGCCTAATGGACGGAGAGACCCAGTACTTC. Its translation is CASLMDGETQYF.